These T cell receptor beta chains were read from a single sample in a study of PD-1 blockade in classical Hodgkin lymphoma. Measured with immunoSEQ multiplex PCR; TCRdb has only the in-frame clones, and not every one. In the table there are 25,000 to 35,000 clones, approximately 85% of which are singletons. The sample consisted of CD4+ T cells from blood, taken before the fourth cycle of nivolumab. These receptors were taken from a human donor with classical Hodgkin lymphoma. Each CDR3 is given with its conserved first and last residue. Fields, in order: J gene, D gene, clone size, V gene, CDR3 DNA, CDR3 protein. A D gene is named only where the DNA matches it firmly. Rows give clone size only sometimes, using once, few, many, or a class for an expanded clone.

j_gene: TRBJ2-1
d_gene: TRBD2
abundance: NA
v_gene: TRBV14
CDR3nt: TGTGCCAGCAGCCAAGACGGGGGGAGGGCCATCTACAATGAGCAGTTCTTC
CDR3aa: CASSQDGGRAIYNEQFF

j_gene: TRBJ1-1
d_gene: NA
abundance: few
v_gene: TRBV7-2
CDR3nt: TGTGCCAGCAGCTTAGTTGCAGGGAACACTGAAGCTTTCTTT
CDR3aa: CASSLVAGNTEAFF

j_gene: TRBJ1-2
d_gene: TRBD1
abundance: NA
v_gene: TRBV6-5
CDR3nt: TGTGCCAGCAGTTACTCGCAGACAGGGCCGCGGTATGGCTACACCTTC
CDR3aa: CASSYSQTGPRYGYTF

j_gene: TRBJ1-2
d_gene: TRBD1
abundance: NA
v_gene: TRBV2
CDR3nt: TGTGCAACCACTCGGACAGGGTTTGATGGCTACACCTTC
CDR3aa: CATTRTGFDGYTF

j_gene: TRBJ1-1
d_gene: NA
abundance: NA
v_gene: TRBV5-6
CDR3nt: TGTGCCAGCAGCCCTAGACAGTCCTGGGCGGCTGAAGCTTTCTTT
CDR3aa: CASSPRQSWAAEAFF

j_gene: TRBJ2-7
d_gene: TRBD2
abundance: NA
v_gene: TRBV7-9
CDR3nt: TGTGCCAGCAGCGGAAATAGCGGGAGATCGAAGGACGAGCAGTACTTC
CDR3aa: CASSGNSGRSKDEQYF

j_gene: TRBJ2-6
d_gene: NA
abundance: NA
v_gene: TRBV6-5
CDR3nt: TGTGCCAGCAGGAAAAGCTCTGGGGCCAACGTCCTGACTTTC
CDR3aa: CASRKSSGANVLTF

j_gene: TRBJ2-7
d_gene: TRBD1
abundance: once
v_gene: TRBV5-4
CDR3nt: TGTGCCAGCAGCGCCGGGACAGGGGACTACGAGCAGTACTTC
CDR3aa: CASSAGTGDYEQYF

j_gene: TRBJ2-1
d_gene: TRBD2
abundance: NA
v_gene: TRBV29-1
CDR3nt: TGCAGCGTTAGCGGGAGGCAAGGTTGGGAGCAGTTCTTC
CDR3aa: CSVSGRQGWEQFF

j_gene: TRBJ2-2
d_gene: NA
abundance: NA
v_gene: TRBV19
CDR3nt: TGTGCCAGTAGTATTGCTTCCGGTAACACCGGGGAGCTGTTTTTT
CDR3aa: CASSIASGNTGELFF

j_gene: TRBJ2-1
d_gene: NA
abundance: NA
v_gene: TRBV6-5
CDR3nt: TGTGCCAGCAGTTACGACCGTTCTCGTAATGAGCAGTTCTTC
CDR3aa: CASSYDRSRNEQFF

j_gene: TRBJ2-7
d_gene: TRBD2
abundance: NA
v_gene: TRBV11-2
CDR3nt: TGTGCCAGCACCTCGGGGACTAGATCCTCCGAGCAGTACTTC
CDR3aa: CASTSGTRSSEQYF

j_gene: TRBJ1-6
d_gene: NA
abundance: NA
v_gene: TRBV7-2
CDR3nt: TGTGCCAGCAGCGAGGCATACCAACCTCATAATTCACCCCTCCACTTT
CDR3aa: CASSEAYQPHNSPLHF

j_gene: TRBJ2-6
d_gene: NA
abundance: NA
v_gene: TRBV9
CDR3nt: TGTGCCAGCAGCGTCGCCACTAGCTCTGGGGCCAACGTCCTGACTTTC
CDR3aa: CASSVATSSGANVLTF

j_gene: TRBJ2-1
d_gene: TRBD2
abundance: NA
v_gene: TRBV19
CDR3nt: TGTGCCAGTAGAATAACCTCAGGGACTAGCGGGAGGACGGAGCAGTTCTTC
CDR3aa: CASRITSGTSGRTEQFF

j_gene: TRBJ2-7
d_gene: TRBD2
abundance: NA
v_gene: TRBV5-1
CDR3nt: TGCGCCAGCAGCTCCGGGACTAGCGGGAGAGAGCAGTACTTC
CDR3aa: CASSSGTSGREQYF

j_gene: TRBJ2-2
d_gene: NA
abundance: NA
v_gene: TRBV11-1
CDR3nt: TGTGCCAGCAGCTCAACAGGGCTTGGTACCGGGGAGCTGTTTTTT
CDR3aa: CASSSTGLGTGELFF

j_gene: TRBJ2-7
d_gene: NA
abundance: once
v_gene: TRBV28
CDR3nt: TGTGCCAGCAGTTTTAATCCGGGACAAACCGTGACTGGGAACTCCTACGAGCAGTACTTC
CDR3aa: CASSFNPGQTVTGNSYEQYF

j_gene: TRBJ1-2
d_gene: TRBD1
abundance: NA
v_gene: TRBV7-2
CDR3nt: TGTGCCAGCAGCTTAGTCTCAGGGGGCTTCTATGGCTACACCTTC
CDR3aa: CASSLVSGGFYGYTF

j_gene: TRBJ2-7
d_gene: NA
abundance: NA
v_gene: TRBV5-6
CDR3nt: TGTGCCAGCAGCTCATTTATCTACCCGGGTCAAACCTACGAGCAGTACTTC
CDR3aa: CASSSFIYPGQTYEQYF

j_gene: TRBJ2-7
d_gene: NA
abundance: NA
v_gene: TRBV28
CDR3nt: TGTGCCAGCAGTTTAGTAGGTGGGGCCCGACCCTACGAGCAGTACTTC
CDR3aa: CASSLVGGARPYEQYF

j_gene: TRBJ1-1
d_gene: NA
abundance: NA
v_gene: TRBV5-1
CDR3nt: TGCGCCAGCAGCCCAAGATCGACCCCAATGAACACTGAAGCTTTCTTT
CDR3aa: CASSPRSTPMNTEAFF

j_gene: TRBJ2-7
d_gene: NA
abundance: NA
v_gene: TRBV27
CDR3nt: TGTGCCAGCAGTCGATACCCCATAGCCTCCTACGAGCAGTACTTC
CDR3aa: CASSRYPIASYEQYF

j_gene: TRBJ2-2
d_gene: NA
abundance: NA
v_gene: TRBV5-1
CDR3nt: TGCGCCAGCAGCTTGGAACAGTTTGCGAACACCGGGGAGCTGTTTTTT
CDR3aa: CASSLEQFANTGELFF

j_gene: TRBJ2-5
d_gene: TRBD1
abundance: NA
v_gene: TRBV11-2
CDR3nt: TGTGCCAGCAGCTCGGACAGGGGGCTGGAGACCCAGTACTTC
CDR3aa: CASSSDRGLETQYF

j_gene: TRBJ2-5
d_gene: TRBD1
abundance: NA
v_gene: TRBV7-9
CDR3nt: TGTGCCAGCAGCTTAATGGGGACAGGCAAACAAGAGACCCAGTACTTC
CDR3aa: CASSLMGTGKQETQYF

j_gene: TRBJ2-3
d_gene: NA
abundance: NA
v_gene: TRBV7-2
CDR3nt: TGTGCCAGCAGCTTAAACCCTGGGATGGGACCAGATACGCAGTATTTT
CDR3aa: CASSLNPGMGPDTQYF

j_gene: TRBJ2-6
d_gene: NA
abundance: NA
v_gene: TRBV18
CDR3nt: TGTGCCAGCTCACCACAAACCGCTGGGGCCAACGTCCTGACTTTC
CDR3aa: CASSPQTAGANVLTF

j_gene: TRBJ2-7
d_gene: NA
abundance: NA
v_gene: TRBV19
CDR3nt: TGTGCCAGTAGTCGATCCCATACTTCTCCCTACGAGCAGTACTTC
CDR3aa: CASSRSHTSPYEQYF

j_gene: TRBJ1-2
d_gene: TRBD1
abundance: NA
v_gene: TRBV14
CDR3nt: TGTGCCAGCAGCCCAGATACAGGGGTCCATGGCTACACCTTC
CDR3aa: CASSPDTGVHGYTF

j_gene: TRBJ1-1
d_gene: NA
abundance: NA
v_gene: TRBV4-1
CDR3nt: TGCGCCAGCAGCTTACAGGGTATGAACACTGAAGCTTTCTTT
CDR3aa: CASSLQGMNTEAFF

j_gene: TRBJ2-6
d_gene: NA
abundance: NA
v_gene: TRBV28
CDR3nt: TGTGCCATAACAGGGCGAGCTTTCTCTGGGGCCAACGTCCTGACTTTC
CDR3aa: CAITGRAFSGANVLTF

j_gene: TRBJ1-2
d_gene: TRBD1
abundance: NA
v_gene: TRBV10-3
CDR3nt: TGTGCCATCAATAGCGGGACAGGGAATGGCTACACCTTC
CDR3aa: CAINSGTGNGYTF

j_gene: TRBJ1-2
d_gene: NA
abundance: once
v_gene: TRBV5-6
CDR3nt: TGTGCCAGCAGCCAGAAAGGGCGGACTATGGGAGGCTACACCTTC
CDR3aa: CASSQKGRTMGGYTF

j_gene: TRBJ2-7
d_gene: NA
abundance: NA
v_gene: TRBV5-4
CDR3nt: TGTGCCAGCAGCTTGTACGGGGGGCACTACGAGCAGTACTTC
CDR3aa: CASSLYGGHYEQYF